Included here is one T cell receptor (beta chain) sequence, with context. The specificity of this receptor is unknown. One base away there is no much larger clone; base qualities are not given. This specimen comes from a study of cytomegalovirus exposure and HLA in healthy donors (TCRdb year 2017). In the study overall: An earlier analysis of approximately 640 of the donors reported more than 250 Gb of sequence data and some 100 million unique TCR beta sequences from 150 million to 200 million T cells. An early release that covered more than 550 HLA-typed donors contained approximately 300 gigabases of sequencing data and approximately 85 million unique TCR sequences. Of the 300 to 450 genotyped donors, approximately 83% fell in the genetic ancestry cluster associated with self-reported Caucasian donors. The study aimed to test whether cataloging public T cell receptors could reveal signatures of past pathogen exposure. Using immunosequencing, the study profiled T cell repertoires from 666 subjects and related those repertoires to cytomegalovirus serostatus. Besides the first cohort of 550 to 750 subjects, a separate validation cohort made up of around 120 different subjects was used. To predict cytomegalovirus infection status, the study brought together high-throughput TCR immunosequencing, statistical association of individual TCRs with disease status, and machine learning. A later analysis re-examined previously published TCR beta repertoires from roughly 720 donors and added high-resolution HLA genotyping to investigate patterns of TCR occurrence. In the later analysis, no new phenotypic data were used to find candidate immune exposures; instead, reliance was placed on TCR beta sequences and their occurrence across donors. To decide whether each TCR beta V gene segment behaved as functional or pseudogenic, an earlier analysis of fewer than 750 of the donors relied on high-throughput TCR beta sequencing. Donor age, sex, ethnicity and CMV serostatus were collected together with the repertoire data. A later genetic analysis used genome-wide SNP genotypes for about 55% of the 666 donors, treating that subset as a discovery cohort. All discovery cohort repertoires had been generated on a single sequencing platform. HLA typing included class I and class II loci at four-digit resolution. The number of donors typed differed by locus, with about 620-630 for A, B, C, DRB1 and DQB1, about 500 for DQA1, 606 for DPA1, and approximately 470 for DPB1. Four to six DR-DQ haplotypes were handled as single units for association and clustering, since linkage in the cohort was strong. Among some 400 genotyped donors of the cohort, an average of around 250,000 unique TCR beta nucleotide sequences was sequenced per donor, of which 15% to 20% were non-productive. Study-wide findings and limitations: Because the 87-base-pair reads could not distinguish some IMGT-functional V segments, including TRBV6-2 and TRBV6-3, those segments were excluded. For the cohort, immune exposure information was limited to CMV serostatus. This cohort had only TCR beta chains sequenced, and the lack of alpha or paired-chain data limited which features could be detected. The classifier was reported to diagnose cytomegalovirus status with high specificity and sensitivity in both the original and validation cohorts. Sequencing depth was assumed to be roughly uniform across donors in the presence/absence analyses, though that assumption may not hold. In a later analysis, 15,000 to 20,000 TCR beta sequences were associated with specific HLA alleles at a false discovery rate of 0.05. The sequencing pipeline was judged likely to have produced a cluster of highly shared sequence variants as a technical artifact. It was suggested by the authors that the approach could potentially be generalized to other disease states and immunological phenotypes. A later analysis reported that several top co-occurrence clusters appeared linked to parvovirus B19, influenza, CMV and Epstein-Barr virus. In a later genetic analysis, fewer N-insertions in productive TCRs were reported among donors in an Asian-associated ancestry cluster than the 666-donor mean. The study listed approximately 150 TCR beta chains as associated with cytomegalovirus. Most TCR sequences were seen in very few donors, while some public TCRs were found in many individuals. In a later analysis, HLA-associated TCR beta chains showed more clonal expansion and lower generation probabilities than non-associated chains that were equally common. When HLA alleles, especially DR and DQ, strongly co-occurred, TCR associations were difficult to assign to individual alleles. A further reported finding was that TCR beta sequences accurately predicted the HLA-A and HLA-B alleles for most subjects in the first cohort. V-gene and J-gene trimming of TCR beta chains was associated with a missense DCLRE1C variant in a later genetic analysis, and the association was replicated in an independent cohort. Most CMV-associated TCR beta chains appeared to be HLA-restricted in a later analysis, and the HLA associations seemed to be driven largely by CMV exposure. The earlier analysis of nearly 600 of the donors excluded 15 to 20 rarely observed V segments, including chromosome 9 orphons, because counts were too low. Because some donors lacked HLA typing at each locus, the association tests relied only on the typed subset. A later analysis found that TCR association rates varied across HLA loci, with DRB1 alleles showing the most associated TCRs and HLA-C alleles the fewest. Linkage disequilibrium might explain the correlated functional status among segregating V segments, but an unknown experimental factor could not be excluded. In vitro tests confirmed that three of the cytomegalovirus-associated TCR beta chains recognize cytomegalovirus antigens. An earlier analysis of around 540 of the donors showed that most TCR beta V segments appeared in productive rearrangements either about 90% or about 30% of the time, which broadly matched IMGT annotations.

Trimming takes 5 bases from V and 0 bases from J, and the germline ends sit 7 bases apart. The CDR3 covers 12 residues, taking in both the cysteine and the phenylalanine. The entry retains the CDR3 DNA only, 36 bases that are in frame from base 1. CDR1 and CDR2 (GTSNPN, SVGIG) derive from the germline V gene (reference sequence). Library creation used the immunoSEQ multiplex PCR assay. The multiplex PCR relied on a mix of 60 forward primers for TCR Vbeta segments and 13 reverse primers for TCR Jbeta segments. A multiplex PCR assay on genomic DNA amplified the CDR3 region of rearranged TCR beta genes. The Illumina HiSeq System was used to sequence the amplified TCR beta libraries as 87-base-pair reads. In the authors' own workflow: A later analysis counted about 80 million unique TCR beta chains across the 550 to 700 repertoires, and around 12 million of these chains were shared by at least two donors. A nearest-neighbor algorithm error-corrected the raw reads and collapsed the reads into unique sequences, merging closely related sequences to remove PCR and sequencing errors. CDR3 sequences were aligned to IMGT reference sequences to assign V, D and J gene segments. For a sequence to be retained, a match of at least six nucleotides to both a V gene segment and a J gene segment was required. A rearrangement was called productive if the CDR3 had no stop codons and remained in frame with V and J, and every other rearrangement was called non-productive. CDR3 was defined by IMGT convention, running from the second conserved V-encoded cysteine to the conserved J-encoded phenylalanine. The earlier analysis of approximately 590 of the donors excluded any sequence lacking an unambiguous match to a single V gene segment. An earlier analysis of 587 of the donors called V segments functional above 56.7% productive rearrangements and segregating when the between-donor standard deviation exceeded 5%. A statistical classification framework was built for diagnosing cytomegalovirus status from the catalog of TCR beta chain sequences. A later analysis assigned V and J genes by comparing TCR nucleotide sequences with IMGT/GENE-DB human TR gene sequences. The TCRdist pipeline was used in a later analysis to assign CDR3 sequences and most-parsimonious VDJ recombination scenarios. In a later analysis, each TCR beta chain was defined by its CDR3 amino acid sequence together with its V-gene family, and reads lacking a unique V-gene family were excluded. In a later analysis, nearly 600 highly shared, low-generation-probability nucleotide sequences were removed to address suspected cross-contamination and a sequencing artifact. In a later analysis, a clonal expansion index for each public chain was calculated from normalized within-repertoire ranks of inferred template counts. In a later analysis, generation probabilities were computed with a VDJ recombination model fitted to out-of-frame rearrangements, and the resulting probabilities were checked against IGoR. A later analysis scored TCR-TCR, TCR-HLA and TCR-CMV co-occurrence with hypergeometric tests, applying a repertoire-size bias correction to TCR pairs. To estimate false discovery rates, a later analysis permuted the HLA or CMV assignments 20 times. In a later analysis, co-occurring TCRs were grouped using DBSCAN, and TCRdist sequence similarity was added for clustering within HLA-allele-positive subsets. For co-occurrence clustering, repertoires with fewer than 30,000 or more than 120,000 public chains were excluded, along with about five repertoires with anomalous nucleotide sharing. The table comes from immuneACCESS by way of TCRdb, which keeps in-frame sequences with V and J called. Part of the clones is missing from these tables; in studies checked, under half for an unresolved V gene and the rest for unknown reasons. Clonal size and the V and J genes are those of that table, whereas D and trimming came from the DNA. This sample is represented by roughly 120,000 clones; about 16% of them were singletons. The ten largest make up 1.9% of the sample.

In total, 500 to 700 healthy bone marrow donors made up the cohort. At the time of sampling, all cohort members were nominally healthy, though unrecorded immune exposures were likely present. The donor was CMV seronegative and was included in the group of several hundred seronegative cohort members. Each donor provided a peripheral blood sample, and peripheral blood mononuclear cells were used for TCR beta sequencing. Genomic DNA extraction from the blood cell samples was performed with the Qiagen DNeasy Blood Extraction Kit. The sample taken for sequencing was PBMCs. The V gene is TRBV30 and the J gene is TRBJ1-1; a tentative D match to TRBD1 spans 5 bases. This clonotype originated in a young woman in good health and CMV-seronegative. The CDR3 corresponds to CAWGALNTEAFF. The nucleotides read TGTGCCTGGGGGGCCCTGAACACTGAAGCTTTCTTT.